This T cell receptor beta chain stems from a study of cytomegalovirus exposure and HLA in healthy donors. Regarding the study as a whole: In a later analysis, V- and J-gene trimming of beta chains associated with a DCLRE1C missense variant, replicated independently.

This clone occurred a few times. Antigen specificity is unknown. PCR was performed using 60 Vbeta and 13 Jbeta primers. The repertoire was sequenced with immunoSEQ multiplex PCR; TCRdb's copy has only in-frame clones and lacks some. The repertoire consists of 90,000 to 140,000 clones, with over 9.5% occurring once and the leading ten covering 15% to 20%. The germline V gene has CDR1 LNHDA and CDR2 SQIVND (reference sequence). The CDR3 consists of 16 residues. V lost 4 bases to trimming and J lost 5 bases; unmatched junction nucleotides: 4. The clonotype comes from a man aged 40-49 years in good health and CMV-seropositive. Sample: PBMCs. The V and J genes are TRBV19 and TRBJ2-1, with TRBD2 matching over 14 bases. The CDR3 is CASSTGLAGGHNEQFF. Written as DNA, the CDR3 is TGTGCCAGTAGTACAGGACTAGCGGGAGGTCACAATGAGCAGTTCTTC.